The sequence of this T cell receptor beta chain was determined in a study of T-cell memory formation after mild COVID-19. The germline CDR1 and CDR2 sequences are SGHRS and YFSETQ. The CDR3 has 14 amino acids. The V gene lost 3 bases and the J gene lost 3 bases, with 12 bases spanning the gap. TCRdb itself ran the 5' RACE reads through MiXCR, one entry per CDR3 protein. The table has 470,000 or so distinct CDR3 sequences, over 15% seen once; the top ten hold about 8.1%. The chain employs TRBV5-1 and TRBJ2-5; the D gene is possibly TRBD1 (6 bases). This receptor was identified in an adult woman who had mild COVID-19 (a few samples of this study predate the infection). Cell type and time point are not known. The sample comprised PBMCs or a T cell subset sorted from them (not recorded which). The CDR3 nucleotides are TGCGCCAGCAGCTCCCATGCAGGGGAAGAGACCCAGTACTTC. It specifies CASSSHAGEETQYF. Supplemented by reference TRBV5-1 and TRBJ2-5, the full variable domain reads KAGVTQTPRYLIKTRGQQVTLSCSPISGHRSVSWYQQTPGQGLQFLFEYFSETQRNKGNFPGRFSGRQFSNSRSEMNVSTLELGDSALYLCASSSHAGEETQYFGPGTRLLVL.